The clone carrying this T cell receptor (beta chain) was detected a few times. Together with a sample-barcoded 5' primer, a J-beta primer mix was included in a second PCR lasting roughly 6 to 12 cycles. TCRdb recomputed calls from the 5' RACE reads with MiXCR, one row per CDR3 protein. The data show roughly 1,800,000 distinct CDR3 sequences, with less than 50% seen just once and 2.1% held by the top ten. The data stem from a study of blood T cells in healthy people across ages. Germline trimming cut 0 bases from V and 5 bases from J; bases unmatched to any gene: 9. The germline gives CDR1 SGHAT, CDR2 FQNNGV. The CDR3 sequence is 17 residues long.

The chain has TRBV11-2 and TRBJ2-3, with 9 bases identical to TRBD2. The clonotype originates from a woman aged 35 to 49 in good health. The sample taken for sequencing was blood. CDR3 region: CASSLEWRGGAVDTQYF. CDR3 DNA sequence: TGTGCCAGCAGCTTAGAGTGGCGCGGGGGGGCAGTAGATACGCAGTATTTT.